The entry below describes one TCR beta chain. Which antigen it targets is not known. There are no base qualities to consult, and no much larger clone falls within one base. The data were obtained in a study of cytomegalovirus exposure and HLA in healthy donors (dated 2017 in TCRdb). About the full investigation: In an earlier analysis of approximately 500 of the donors, roughly 300 Gb of sequence data and some 120 million unique TCR beta sequences from approximately 180 million T cells were reported. On average, around 200,000 unique TCR beta nucleotide sequences were sequenced per donor among about 400 genotyped donors of the cohort, with roughly a sixth of those sequences being non-productive. A separate validation cohort of more than 100 different subjects was used in addition to the approximately 670-subject first cohort. The study aimed to test whether cataloging public T cell receptors could reveal signatures of past pathogen exposure. All discovery cohort repertoires had been generated on a single sequencing platform. Four or five DR-DQ haplotypes were treated as single units for association and clustering because of strong linkage in the cohort. To decide whether each TCR beta V gene segment behaved as functional or pseudogenic, an earlier analysis of some 580 of the donors relied on high-throughput TCR beta sequencing. The study combined high-throughput TCR immunosequencing, statistical association of individual TCRs with disease status, and machine learning to predict cytomegalovirus infection status. About 320 gigabases of sequencing data and tens of millions of unique TCR sequences were included in an early release covering about 600 HLA-typed donors. A later genetic analysis used genome-wide SNP genotypes for about three fifths of the 666 donors, treating that subset as a discovery cohort. Donor age, sex, ethnicity and CMV serostatus were compiled together with the repertoire data. A later analysis re-examined previously published TCR beta repertoires from several hundred donors and added high-resolution HLA genotyping to investigate patterns of TCR occurrence. Rather than using new phenotypic data, the later analysis identified candidate immune exposures from TCR beta sequences and from how often those sequences occurred across donors. The genetic ancestry cluster associated with self-reported Caucasian donors included roughly 84% of the roughly 410 genotyped donors. The number of donors typed differed by locus, with 629-630 for A, B, C, DRB1 and DQB1, over 500 for DQA1, approximately 580 for DPA1, and approximately 470 for DPB1. The T cell repertoires of 670 or so subjects were profiled by immunosequencing and related to cytomegalovirus serostatus. HLA typing included class I and class II loci at four-digit resolution. Findings and caveats that apply to the study as a whole: Cytomegalovirus status was reported to be diagnosed by the classifier with high specificity and sensitivity in both the original and validation cohorts. A later analysis reported that several top co-occurrence clusters appeared linked to parvovirus B19, influenza, CMV and Epstein-Barr virus. Some IMGT-functional V segments, including TRBV6-2 and TRBV6-3, could not be told apart with the 87-base-pair reads, so those segments were excluded. The authors suggested that the approach could potentially be extended to other disease states and immunological phenotypes. A group of highly shared sequence variants was considered likely to be a technical artifact of the sequencing pipeline. When HLA alleles, especially DR and DQ, strongly co-occurred, TCR associations were difficult to assign to individual alleles. In vitro tests confirmed that a few of the cytomegalovirus-associated TCR beta chains recognize cytomegalovirus antigens. An association between a missense DCLRE1C variant and V-gene and J-gene trimming of TCR beta chains was found in a later genetic analysis and replicated in an independent cohort. Because counts were too low, fewer than 20 rarely observed V segments, including chromosome 9 orphons, were excluded from the earlier analysis of a few hundred of the donors. A further reported finding was that TCR beta sequences accurately predicted the HLA-A and HLA-B alleles for most subjects in the first cohort. The only immune exposure information available for the cohort was CMV serostatus. A later analysis found that HLA-associated TCR beta chains were more clonally expanded and had lower generation probabilities than equally common non-associated chains. In an earlier analysis of approximately 590 of the donors, most TCR beta V segments were observed in productive rearrangements about 87% or about 30% of the time, broadly matching IMGT annotations. Across donors, most TCR sequences were observed very rarely, whereas some public TCRs were present in many individuals. In a later analysis, the rate of TCR association differed among HLA loci, with DRB1 alleles having the most associated TCRs and HLA-C alleles having the fewest. Roughly uniform sequencing depth across donors was assumed in presence/absence analyses, although this assumption may not hold. In this cohort, only TCR beta chains were sequenced, and detectable features were limited by the absence of alpha or paired-chain data. At a false discovery rate of 0.05, a later analysis linked 16,951 TCR beta sequences to specific HLA alleles. The study gave a list of 150 to 200 TCR beta chains associated with cytomegalovirus. Compared with the 666-donor mean, donors in an Asian-associated ancestry cluster had fewer N-insertions in productive TCRs, according to a later genetic analysis. A later analysis found that most CMV-associated TCR beta chains appeared HLA-restricted, with HLA associations seemingly driven largely by CMV exposure. Correlated functional status among segregating V segments might reflect linkage disequilibrium, but an unknown experimental factor could not be ruled out. Because some donors lacked HLA typing at each locus, the association tests relied only on the typed subset.

The cohort consisted of hundreds of healthy bone marrow donors. At the time of sampling, all cohort members were nominally healthy, though unrecorded immune exposures were likely present. The donor was CMV seropositive and belonged to the group of 250 to 300 seropositive cohort members. Each donor provided a peripheral blood sample, and peripheral blood mononuclear cells were used for TCR beta sequencing. Genomic DNA was extracted from the blood cell samples with the Qiagen DNeasy Blood Extraction Kit. The library was generated by the immunoSEQ multiplex PCR assay. A mixture of 60 forward primers for TCR Vbeta segments and 13 reverse primers for TCR Jbeta segments was used in the multiplex PCR. The CDR3 region of rearranged TCR beta genes was amplified from genomic DNA by a multiplex PCR assay. On the Illumina HiSeq System, the amplified TCR beta libraries were sequenced as 87-base-pair reads. In the authors' own workflow: Across the 670 or so repertoires, a later analysis counted approximately 83 million unique TCR beta chains, roughly 11 million of which were shared by at least two donors. To remove PCR and sequencing errors, raw reads were error-corrected and collapsed into unique sequences using a nearest-neighbor algorithm that merged closely related sequences. V, D and J gene segments were assigned by aligning CDR3 sequences to IMGT reference sequences. For a sequence to be retained, a match of at least six nucleotides to both a V gene segment and a J gene segment was required. Rearrangements were classified as productive when the CDR3 lacked stop codons and remained in frame with V and J, and all other rearrangements were classified as non-productive. Following IMGT convention, CDR3 was defined as the stretch from the second conserved V-encoded cysteine to the conserved J-encoded phenylalanine. The earlier analysis of 550 to 650 of the donors excluded any sequence lacking an unambiguous match to a single V gene segment. In an earlier analysis of a few hundred of the donors, V segments were called functional above 56.7% productive rearrangements and were called segregating when the between-donor standard deviation exceeded 5%. A statistical classification framework was built for diagnosing cytomegalovirus status from the catalog of TCR beta chain sequences. In a later analysis, TCR nucleotide sequences were compared against IMGT/GENE-DB human TR gene sequences so that V and J genes could be assigned. The TCRdist pipeline was used in a later analysis to assign CDR3 sequences and most-parsimonious VDJ recombination scenarios. A later analysis defined each TCR beta chain by its CDR3 amino acid sequence plus V-gene family, and excluded reads lacking a unique V-gene family. A later analysis removed several hundred highly shared, low-generation-probability nucleotide sequences to deal with suspected cross-contamination and a sequencing artifact. A later analysis calculated a clonal expansion index for each public chain from normalized within-repertoire ranks of inferred template counts. In a later analysis, generation probabilities were computed using a VDJ recombination model fitted to out-of-frame rearrangements, and the results were checked against IGoR. A later analysis scored TCR-TCR, TCR-HLA and TCR-CMV co-occurrence with hypergeometric tests, applying a repertoire-size bias correction to TCR pairs. In a later analysis, false discovery rates were estimated by permuting HLA or CMV assignments 20 times. A later analysis grouped co-occurring TCRs with DBSCAN, adding TCRdist sequence similarity when clustering within HLA-allele-positive subsets. Co-occurrence clustering excluded repertoires with fewer than 30,000 or more than 120,000 public chains, plus five with anomalous nucleotide sharing. TCRdb retrieved this table from immuneACCESS and kept in-frame rearrangements only. Not all clones are present; in checked studies, unresolved V genes account for under half, and no reason is known for the remainder. The V and J calls and clone size were taken over from that table, and D and trimming were inferred from the DNA. This sample comprises around 100,000 clones, 60% to 85% of them detected only once. The ten largest clones take up about 5% of the sample.

CDR1 and CDR2, looked up from the germline V gene, are SGDLS and YYNGEE. For this chain, trimming is 2 bases at the V end and 5 bases at the J end, and the number of junction bases without a gene match is 1. The CDR3 measures 15 amino acids from cysteine to phenylalanine. This entry keeps only the CDR3 DNA: 45 bases, framed from base 1. The specimen sequenced was PBMCs. The clonotype comes from a female donor in good health and CMV-seropositive. The chain employs TRBV9 and TRBJ2-3; 14 of the junction bases match TRBD2. The CDR3 is CASSVGLAGEDTQYF. The nucleotide sequence is given as TGTGCCAGCAGCGTGGGACTAGCGGGAGAAGATACGCAGTATTTT.